The entry below describes one TCR beta chain. Its target is not known. The sample is drawn from a study of cytomegalovirus exposure and HLA in healthy donors. Study details: Earlier findings included 117 million unique TCR beta sequences obtained from about 180 million T cells.

The CDR3 extends over 13 amino acids. Germline V lookup: CDR1 SGHDN, CDR2 FVKESK. V lost 3 bases, J lost 10 bases, and 13 bases lay in between. Broader study findings: A later analysis reported that several of the most significant clusters appeared to be linked to common viral pathogens, among them Epstein-Barr virus. Later analysis showed TCR association rates varying by HLA locus, highest for DRB1 and lowest for HLA-C.

The PCR used 60 Vbeta and 13 Jbeta primers. How the authors handled the data: Roughly 81 million unique TCR beta chains, some 11 million shared, were counted in a later analysis. Sequenced by immunoSEQ multiplex PCR; TCRdb stores in-frame clones only, minus some. The V and J calls and clone size are taken from that table; D and trimming were inferred from the DNA. The sample records over 150,000 clones, roughly 85% being singletons. Sequenced input: PBMCs. This clonotype was sampled from a man aged 35 to 55 in good health and CMV-seronegative. V is TRBV14 and J is TRBJ2-1; TRBD2 is a possible D gene (5 bases). The CDR3: CASSQDLRGEQFF. The CDR3 DNA reads TGTGCCAGCAGCCAGGATCTACGCGGGGAGCAGTTCTTC.